The clone carrying this TCR beta chain was recorded a few times. Its antigen is unidentified. V was trimmed by 4 bases and J by 7 bases, leaving 10 bases between them. CDR1 and CDR2 (germline): SNHLY, FYNNEI. This CDR3 has 12 residues. The data originate from a study of T cell repertoires in cytomegalovirus infection. Findings and limits, study-wide: HLA-C-restricted, CMV-specific TCR beta clonotypes were dominant ex vivo.

One entry per CDR3 protein results from TCRdb running MiXCR on the reads. Among about 130,000 distinct CDR3 sequences listed, 20% to 30% were seen once. The specimen sequenced was PBMCs, sequenced either directly or after in vitro stimulation (not recorded which). The TCR originated in a human donor in good health (CMV status not recorded). Some clones in this sample may be carry-over from other donors' samples. This rearrangement joins TRBV2 to TRBJ1-1; D is undetermined. The CDR3 spells CASSAGRGEAFF. CDR3 nucleotides: TGTGCCAGCAGTGCCGGGCGGGGTGAAGCTTTCTTT.